These 28 T cell receptor beta chains were sequenced from one sample in a study of cytomegalovirus exposure and HLA in healthy donors. Use of 60 Vbeta and 13 Jbeta primers characterized the PCR. TCRdb keeps only in-frame clones here, not all; method: immunoSEQ multiplex PCR. In the table there are some 180,000 clones, 65% to 90% of which are singletons. Sequencing was carried out using PBMCs. The receptor set was obtained from a woman in her 50s in good health and CMV-seronegative.

The rearrangement uses TRBV27 and TRBJ2-1; no definite D call. This CDR3 region has 15 residues. Germline V gene data show CDR1 as MNHEY and CDR2 as SMNVEV (reference sequence). Trimming shortened V by 3 bases and J by 0 bases, and 9 bases separated the two germline ends. The CDR3 DNA reads TGTGCCAGCAGTTTCAGACTTACCTCCTACAATGAGCAGTTCTTC. Its translation: CASSFRLTSYNEQFF.

V and J are TRBV11-2 and TRBJ2-1; perhaps TRBD2 as D (6 bases). V lost 6 bases and J 4 bases, leaving 19 bases between the germline ends. This CDR3 spans 16 amino acids. The germline V gene encodes CDR1 SGHAT and CDR2 FQNNGV. This CDR3 reads CASRGESGRPYNEQFF. Here the CDR3 DNA reads TGTGCCAGCAGGGGAGAGAGCGGGCGCCCTTACAATGAGCAGTTCTTC.

The gene calls are TRBV19 and TRBJ2-1, with 8 bases matching TRBD1. The germline V gene has CDR1 LNHDA and CDR2 SQIVND (reference sequence). The CDR3 runs 15 residues. The ends lost 6 bases at V and 8 bases at J; junction bases unmatched: 12. DNA of the CDR3: TGTGCCAGTAGACCACCGGGACAGGCAAAGGATGAGCAGTTCTTC. This translates into CASRPPGQAKDEQFF.

The V gene is TRBV19, the J gene TRBJ2-1, with TRBD1 matching 11 bases. This CDR3 has 13 amino acids. CDR1 is LNHDA, CDR2 SQIVND, per germline (reference sequence). J gave up 6 bases and V 9 bases, and 4 bases lay outside the gene matches. The CDR3 spells CASLGTGGNEQFF. The CDR3 DNA follows: TGTGCCAGCTTAGGGACAGGGGGCAATGAGCAGTTCTTC. The full variable domain, rest sourced from reference TRBV19 and TRBJ2-1, is DGGITQSPKYLFRKEGQNVTLSCEQNLNHDAMYWYRQDPGQGLRLIYYSQIVNDFQKGDIAEGYSVSREKKESFPLTVTSAQKNPTAFYLCASLGTGGNEQFFGPGTRLTVL.

CDR3 loop: CASSSDRGSSEQYF. CDR3 DNA: TGTGCCAGTAGTTCGGACAGGGGTTCGAGCGAGCAGTACTTC. J is TRBJ2-7 and V is TRBV19; 9 bases match TRBD1. CDR1 is LNHDA, CDR2 SQIVND, per germline (reference sequence). Trimming at V came to 5 bases and at J to 6 bases, leaving 8 bases not matched to a gene. This CDR3 comprises 14 residues.

The chain recombines TRBV11-3 with TRBJ2-1; perhaps TRBD2 as D (6 bases). Per the germline V gene, CDR1 is SGHNT and CDR2 is YENEEA. Trimming cost V 3 bases and J 7 bases, with 13 bases left between them. This CDR3 spans 14 amino acids. CDR3: CASSFPGEGNEQFF. CDR3 nucleotides: TGTGCCAGCAGCTTTCCGGGAGAGGGGAATGAGCAGTTCTTC.

This clone was seen a few times. The chain couples TRBV5-8 to TRBJ1-1; a possible D gene is TRBD1 (6 bases). Per germline, CDR1 SGHTS and CDR2 YDEGEE. The CDR3 has 17 amino acids. Trimming removed 1 base at V and 4 bases at J, with 20 bases between. This chain's CDR3 is CASSLRAGLQGSTEAFF. The CDR3, as DNA: TGTGCCAGCAGCTTGCGGGCTGGGCTACAGGGAAGCACTGAAGCTTTCTTT. Drawing the rest from reference TRBV5-8 and TRBJ1-1, the complete variable domain is EAGVTQSPTHLIKTRGQQATLRCSPISGHTSVYWYQQALGLGLQFLLWYDEGEERNRGNFPPRFSGRQFPNYSSELNVNALELEDSALYLCASSLRAGLQGSTEAFFGQGTRLTVV.

This clone came up many times. This sequence joins TRBV18 and TRBJ2-1, with TRBD2 identical over 9 bases. CDR1 is KGHSH, CDR2 LQKENI, per germline. Trimming removed 4 bases from V and 8 bases from J; junction bases left unmatched: 9. This CDR3 region has 15 residues. The DNA of the CDR3 is TGTGCCAGCTCACTCGGGACTAGCTCGTTTGATGAGCAGTTCTTC. Its protein product is CASSLGTSSFDEQFF.

The genes are TRBV7-6 and TRBJ2-1, with D possibly being TRBD2 (6 bases). There are 13 residues in the CDR3. With 5 bases removed from V and 13 bases from J, the gap between germline ends came to 18 bases. Germline values: CDR1 SGHVS, CDR2 FNYEAQ. Here the CDR3 DNA reads TGTGCCAGCAGCCCCGGAGGGCCGGTGAATCAGTTCTTC. Translated: CASSPGGPVNQFF.

V gene TRBV11-3 combines with J gene TRBJ2-2; the match to TRBD2 covers 7 bases. Trimming cost V 5 bases and J 6 bases; bases outside gene matches: 6. The CDR3 runs to 14 residues. The germline CDR1 and CDR2 sequences are SGHNT and YENEEA. CDR3 residues: CASSPGRGAGELFF. CDR3 bases: TGTGCCAGCAGCCCTGGACGGGGGGCCGGGGAGCTGTTTTTT.

The gene calls are TRBV19 and TRBJ1-2; TRBD1 is a possible D gene (5 bases). The CDR3 spans 15 residues. V lost 0 bases and J lost 4, with 12 bases in between. Germline loops: CDR1 LNHDA, CDR2 SQIVND (reference sequence). DNA of the CDR3: TGTGCCAGTAGTATAGATCCCAAGACAGTCTATGGCTACACCTTC. Encoded protein: CASSIDPKTVYGYTF.

This chain connects TRBV7-9 to TRBJ2-7; 8 nucleotides agree with TRBD1. The CDR3 loop spans 14 amino acids. The germline CDR1 and CDR2 sequences are SEHNR and FQNEAQ (reference sequence). Trimming took 1 base from V and 4 from J; bases not matched to a gene: 3. CDR3 in amino acids: CASSLGTGMYEQYF. The CDR3 DNA sequence: TGTGCCAGCAGCTTAGGGACAGGGATGTACGAGCAGTACTTC.

This sequence joins TRBV29-1 and TRBJ1-1; D gene unclear. Germline CDR1 reads SQVTM; CDR2 reads ANQGSEA. CDR3 size: 14 residues. Deletions cut 3 bases from V and 0 bases from J, with 11 bases between. The CDR3 DNA reads as TGCAGCGTTGATTGGGGAGTCCTGAACACTGAAGCTTTCTTT. Protein: CSVDWGVLNTEAFF.

The rearrangement joins TRBV9 to TRBJ2-2, with a possible D match to TRBD2 (5 bases). Trimming pared 4 bases from V and 1 base from J, leaving 17 bases between. The germline CDR1 and CDR2 sequences are SGDLS and YYNGEE. The CDR3 covers 17 residues. The CDR3 here is CASSPVGGSENTGELFF. The DNA for the CDR3 is TGTGCCAGCAGCCCAGTGGGTGGGAGCGAGAACACCGGGGAGCTGTTTTTT. The whole variable domain, filled in from reference TRBV9 and TRBJ2-2, reads DSGVTQTPKHLITATGQRVTLRCSPRSGDLSVYWYQQSLDQGLQFLIQYYNGEERAKGNILERFSAQQFPDLHSELNLSSLELGDSALYFCASSPVGGSENTGELFFGEGSRLTVL.

The gene calls are TRBV27 and TRBJ2-1; a possible D gene is TRBD1 (6 bases). Germline lookup yields CDR1 MNHEY and CDR2 SMNVEV (reference sequence). CDR3 length equals 16 residues. The V end lost 2 bases, the J end lost 0 bases, and 11 bases lay between the germline ends. The CDR3: CASSLEGVSSYNEQFF. CDR3 sequence (DNA): TGTGCCAGCAGTTTAGAGGGGGTAAGCTCCTACAATGAGCAGTTCTTC.

The chain joins TRBV2 to TRBJ1-4, with D hard to call. This CDR3 has 17 residues. With 6 bases removed from V and 2 bases from J, the gap between germline ends came to 19 bases. Per the germline V gene, CDR1 is SNHLY and CDR2 is FYNNEI. The chain's CDR3 is CASRRDPRSVTNEKLFF. The CDR3 DNA sequence: TGTGCCAGCAGGAGAGACCCACGGAGTGTCACTAATGAAAAACTGTTTTTT.

The genes are TRBV10-3 and TRBJ2-7, with 14 nucleotides matching TRBD2. This CDR3 region has 14 residues. Germline V gene sequence: CDR1 ENHRY, CDR2 SYGVKD. V dropped 4 bases and J dropped 5; count of bases not matched to a gene: 1. The CDR3 loop is CAISAGLAGDEQYF. CDR3 DNA: TGTGCCATCAGTGCGGGACTAGCGGGAGACGAGCAGTACTTC.

This clone showed up just a few times. The chain is built from TRBV6-1 and TRBJ1-2; TRBD1 matches 7 bases. V lost 6 bases to trimming and J lost 6 bases; unmatched junction nucleotides: 7. The V gene's germline CDR1 is MNHNS and CDR2 SASEGT. This CDR3 comprises 13 residues. CDR3: CASRRQGWNGYTF. The CDR3 DNA reads as TGTGCCAGCAGAAGACAGGGCTGGAATGGCTACACCTTC.

The V and J genes are TRBV4-3 and TRBJ2-1, with TRBD2 identical over 9 bases. CDR3 length: 14 amino acids. V trimming: 5 bases; J trimming: 10 bases; junction bases outside the gene matches: 9. In germline, CDR1 is LGHNA, CDR2 YSLEER. The chain's CDR3 is CASSTPGLAREQFF. In DNA, the CDR3 is TGCGCCAGCAGCACCCCGGGACTAGCCAGGGAGCAGTTCTTC.

This clone was counted once. The rearrangement joins TRBV7-2 to TRBJ2-1, with a tentative D call TRBD2 (6 bases). The CDR3 sequence is 14 residues long. The V gene's germline CDR1 is SGHTA and CDR2 FQGNSA. The V and J ends lost 1 base and 7 bases respectively, with 11 bases between them. CDR3: CASSLGLALNEQFF. CDR3 in DNA: TGTGCCAGCAGCTTAGGGCTAGCGTTAAATGAGCAGTTCTTC.

This chain joins TRBV4-1 and TRBJ1-1, with D perhaps TRBD1 (5 bases). The V gene's germline CDR1 is MGHRA and CDR2 YSYEKL. The germline V and J ends were trimmed by 2 bases and 3 bases, with 16 bases remaining between them. The CDR3 is made up of 16 amino acids. Here the CDR3 reads CASSQQVGGLDTEAFF. CDR3 sequence (DNA): TGCGCCAGCAGCCAACAAGTCGGGGGGTTGGACACTGAAGCTTTCTTT.

The chain carries TRBV7-2 and TRBJ1-1; no definite D call. Looked up from germline, CDR1 is SGHTA and CDR2 is FQGNSA. V was clipped by 5 bases and J by 1 base, with 11 bases between them. The length of the CDR3 is 14 residues. CDR3 nucleotide sequence: TGTGCCAGCAGCCCCAGTTTTCCGAACACTGAAGCTTTCTTT. Protein product: CASSPSFPNTEAFF. The entire variable domain, with the rest obtained from reference TRBV7-2 and TRBJ1-1, is as follows: GAGVSQSPSNKVTEKGKDVELRCDPISGHTALYWYRQSLGQGLEFLIYFQGNSAPDKSGLPSDRFSAERTGGSVSTLTIQRTQQEDSAVYLCASSPSFPNTEAFFGQGTRLTVV.

J is TRBJ2-5 and V is TRBV2; a weak D match, TRBD1 (5 bases). CDR1 is SNHLY, CDR2 FYNNEI, per germline. Trimming removed 4 bases at V and 2 bases at J, with 8 bases between. The CDR3 runs to 13 residues. As DNA, the CDR3 is TGTGCCAGCAGTGGGACACTGCAAGAGACCCAGTACTTC. As protein: CASSGTLQETQYF.

This clone has more than one count but fewer than ten. The J gene is TRBJ2-1, the V gene TRBV13, with D perhaps TRBD2 (6 bases). This CDR3 contains 15 residues. V was shortened by 3 bases and J by 8 bases, with 17 bases between the two germline ends. CDR1 PRHDT and CDR2 FYEKMQ come from the germline V gene (reference sequence). DNA of the CDR3: TGTGCCAGCAGCTTCGGGACTCTCCTTTCGGATGAGCAGTTCTTC. It specifies CASSFGTLLSDEQFF.

This clone came up once. J is TRBJ1-1 and V is TRBV6-5, with 10 nucleotides matching TRBD1. V lost 5 bases and J lost 5; bases outside the gene matches: 8. The V gene's germline CDR1 is MNHEY and CDR2 SVGAGI. The CDR3 length is 15 residues. The CDR3 nucleotides are TGTGCCAGCAGTCCCCGACAGGGGGCGAGGACTGAAGCTTTCTTT. The encoded protein is CASSPRQGARTEAFF.

The V call is TRBV27, the J call TRBJ2-1; TRBD2 aligns across 10 bases. This CDR3 region has 16 residues. Germline CDR1 MNHEY, CDR2 SMNVEV (reference sequence). With 3 bases clipped from V and 8 bases from J, the junction kept 10 bases outside the gene matches. The chain's CDR3 is CASSFLTAGGPHEQFF. The CDR3 DNA reads TGTGCCAGCAGTTTCCTCACAGCGGGAGGGCCCCATGAGCAGTTCTTC.

The V gene is TRBV10-2, the J gene TRBJ2-2; 8 bases line up with TRBD1. CDR1 is WSHSY, CDR2 SAAADI, per germline. This CDR3 spans 15 amino acids. V trimming: 8 bases; J trimming: 1 base; junction bases outside the gene matches: 6. CDR3 sequence reads: CASDLTGGNTGELFF. The CDR3 DNA follows: TGCGCCAGCGATTTAACAGGGGGGAACACCGGGGAGCTGTTTTTT.

The rearrangement joins TRBV19 to TRBJ2-3, with 8 bases aligning to TRBD2. The CDR3 runs 18 residues. CDR1 LNHDA and CDR2 SQIVND come from the germline V gene (reference sequence). V shed 2 bases and J 0 bases; nucleotides not matched to a gene: 10. This CDR3 reads CASSIFASGLASTDTQYF. CDR3 in DNA: TGTGCCAGTAGTATATTCGCTAGCGGGCTAGCTAGCACAGATACGCAGTATTTT.